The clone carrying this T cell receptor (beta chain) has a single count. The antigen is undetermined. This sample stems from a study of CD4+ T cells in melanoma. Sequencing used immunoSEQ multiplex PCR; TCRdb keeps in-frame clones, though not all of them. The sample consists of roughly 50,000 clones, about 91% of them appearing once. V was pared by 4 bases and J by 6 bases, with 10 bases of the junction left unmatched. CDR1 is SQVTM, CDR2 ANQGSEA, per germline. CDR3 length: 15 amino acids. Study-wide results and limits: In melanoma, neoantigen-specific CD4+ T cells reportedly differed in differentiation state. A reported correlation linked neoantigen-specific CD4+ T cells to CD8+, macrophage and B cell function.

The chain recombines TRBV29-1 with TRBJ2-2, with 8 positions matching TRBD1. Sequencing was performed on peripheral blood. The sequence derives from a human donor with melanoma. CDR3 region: CSVVARTGSPGELFF. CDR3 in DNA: TGCAGCGTTGTTGCCAGGACAGGGTCTCCCGGGGAGCTGTTTTTT.